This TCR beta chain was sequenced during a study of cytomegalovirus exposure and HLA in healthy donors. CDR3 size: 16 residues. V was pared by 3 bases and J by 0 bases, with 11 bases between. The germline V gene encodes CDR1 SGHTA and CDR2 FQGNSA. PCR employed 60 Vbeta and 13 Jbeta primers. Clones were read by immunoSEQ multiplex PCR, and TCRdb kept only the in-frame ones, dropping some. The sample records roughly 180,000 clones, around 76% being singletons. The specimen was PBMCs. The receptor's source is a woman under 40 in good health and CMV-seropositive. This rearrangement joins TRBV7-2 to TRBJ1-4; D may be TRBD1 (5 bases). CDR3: CASSFGDYATNEKLFF. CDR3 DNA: TGTGCCAGCAGCTTTGGGGACTACGCAACTAATGAAAAACTGTTTTTT. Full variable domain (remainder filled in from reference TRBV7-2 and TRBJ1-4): GAGVSQSPSNKVTEKGKDVELRCDPISGHTALYWYRQSLGQGLEFLIYFQGNSAPDKSGLPSDRFSAERTGGSVSTLTIQRTQQEDSAVYLCASSFGDYATNEKLFFGSGTQLSVL.